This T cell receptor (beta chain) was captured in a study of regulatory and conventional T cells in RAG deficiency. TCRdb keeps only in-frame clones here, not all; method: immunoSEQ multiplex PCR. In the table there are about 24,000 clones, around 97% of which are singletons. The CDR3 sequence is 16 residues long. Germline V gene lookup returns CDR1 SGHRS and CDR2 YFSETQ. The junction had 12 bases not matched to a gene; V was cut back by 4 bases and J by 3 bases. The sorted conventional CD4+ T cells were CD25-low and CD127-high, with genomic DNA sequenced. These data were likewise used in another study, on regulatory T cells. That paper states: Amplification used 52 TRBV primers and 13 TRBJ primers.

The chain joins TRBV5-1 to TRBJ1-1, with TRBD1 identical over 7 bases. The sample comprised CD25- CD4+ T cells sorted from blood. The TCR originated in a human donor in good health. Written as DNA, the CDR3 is TGCGCCAGCAGCCCGAGCCCGGGACAGCACCACACTGAAGCTTTCTTT. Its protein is CASSPSPGQHHTEAFF.